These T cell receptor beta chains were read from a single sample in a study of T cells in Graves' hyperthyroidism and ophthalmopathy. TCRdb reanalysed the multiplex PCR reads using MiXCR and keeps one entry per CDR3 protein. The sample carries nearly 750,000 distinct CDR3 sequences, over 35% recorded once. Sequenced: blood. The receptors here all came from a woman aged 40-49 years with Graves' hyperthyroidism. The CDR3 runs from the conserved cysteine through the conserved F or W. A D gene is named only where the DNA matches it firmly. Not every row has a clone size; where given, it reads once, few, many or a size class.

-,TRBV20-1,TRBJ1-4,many,CSAEAGMEKLFF,TGCAGTGCTGAGGCAGGGATGGAAAAACTGTTTTTT
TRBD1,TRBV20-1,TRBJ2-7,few,CSTRVDMGTERYEQYF,TGCAGTACTAGAGTAGACATGGGGACAGAGCGCTACGAGCAGTACTTC
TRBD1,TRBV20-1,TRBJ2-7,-,CSASRAGGRQYF,TGCAGTGCTAGTAGGGCAGGGGGAAGGCAGTACTTC
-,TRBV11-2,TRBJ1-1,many,CASSNGLLGEAFF,TGTGCCAGCAGCAACGGCCTACTCGGGGAAGCTTTCTTT
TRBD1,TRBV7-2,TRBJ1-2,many,CASSHPGQGYGYTF,TGTGCCAGCAGCCACCCGGGACAGGGCTATGGCTACACCTTC
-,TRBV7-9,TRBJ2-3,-,CASSLWGGDTQYF,TGTGCCAGCAGCTTATGGGGCGGGGATACGCAGTATTTT
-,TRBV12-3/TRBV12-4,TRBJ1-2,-,CAMGAANYGYTF,TGTGCCATGGGGGCGGCGAACTATGGCTACACCTTC
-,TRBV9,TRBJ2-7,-,CASSPRPRHEQYF,TGTGCCAGCAGCCCAAGGCCACGCCACGAGCAGTACTTC
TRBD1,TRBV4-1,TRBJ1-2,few,CASSQGLQGALHGYTF,TGCGCCAGCAGCCAAGGTTTACAGGGGGCGCTTCATGGCTACACCTTC
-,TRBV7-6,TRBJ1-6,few,CASSPGGPGNSPLHF,TGTGCCAGCAGCCCGGGGGGTCCGGGAAATTCACCCCTCCACTTT
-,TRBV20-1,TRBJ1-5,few,CSARFGVGNQPQHF,TGCAGTGCTAGGTTCGGGGTTGGCAATCAGCCCCAGCATTTT
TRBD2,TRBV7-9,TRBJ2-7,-,CASSQASGGFYEQYF,TGTGCCAGCAGCCAAGCTAGCGGGGGCTTCTACGAGCAGTACTTC
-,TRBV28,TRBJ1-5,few,CASSLVGHSNQPQHF,TGTGCCAGCAGTTTAGTCGGTCATAGCAATCAGCCCCAGCATTTT
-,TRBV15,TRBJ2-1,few,CASSESGETNNEQFF,TGTGCCAGCAGTGAGTCGGGGGAGACGAACAATGAGCAGTTCTTC
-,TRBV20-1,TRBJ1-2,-,CSARETQDRDGYTF,TGCAGTGCTAGAGAAACCCAGGACCGGGATGGCTACACCTTC
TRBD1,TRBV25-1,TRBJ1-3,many,CASSRTGGGNTIYF,TGTGCCAGCAGCCGAACAGGGGGCGGAAACACCATATATTTT
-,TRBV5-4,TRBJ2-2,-,CASSLDYGQRGELFF,TGTGCCAGCAGCTTGGATTACGGACAGAGAGGGGAGCTGTTTTTT
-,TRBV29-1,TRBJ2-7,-,CSLRAVSSSYEQYF,TGCAGCTTACGGGCGGTCAGTAGCTCCTACGAGCAGTACTTC
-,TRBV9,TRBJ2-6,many,CASSFEGSGANVLTF,TGTGCCAGCAGCTTTGAGGGCTCTGGGGCCAACGTCCTGACTTTC